The 17 T cell receptor beta chains below were found in one sample sequenced in a study of brain T cells in children with intractable seizures. TCRdb's table, derived via immunoSEQ multiplex PCR, lists solely in-frame clones and lacks some. This sample carries about 350,000 clones, over 85% of them seen once, and the ten largest clones take 5.7%. Stated time point: blood from clinic visit 5 months post-surgery; TSC patient then seizure free. The starting material was peripheral blood, obtained less than 6 months after surgery. The receptors originated from a boy under two years old with tuberous sclerosis and intractable seizures.

CDR3 region: CASTLGVQILGYGYTF. Written as DNA, the CDR3 is TGTGCCAGCACCTTAGGGGTGCAAATATTGGGCTATGGCTACACCTTC. The rearrangement uses TRBV28 and TRBJ1-2, with D maybe TRBD1 (5 bases). V lost 7 bases, J lost 4 bases, and 22 bases lay in between. CDR3 size: 16 residues. Per germline, CDR1 MDHEN and CDR2 SYDVKM.

The chain is built from TRBV11-2 and TRBJ1-1; D uncertain. CDR3 length: 14 residues. Germline V gives CDR1 SGHAT, CDR2 FQNNGV. V was cut by 1 base and J by 5 bases, with 11 bases left in between. CDR3 DNA sequence: TGTGCCAGCAGCTTAGTTCGGGGAAGGACTGAAGCTTTCTTT. Protein product: CASSLVRGRTEAFF.

The J gene is TRBJ2-2, the V gene TRBV6-6; perhaps TRBD2 as D (6 bases). Trimming removed 5 bases at V and 6 bases at J, with 13 bases between. The CDR3 spans 14 residues. CDR1 MNHNY and CDR2 SVGAGI come from the germline V gene (reference sequence). As DNA, the CDR3 is TGTGCCAGCAGTCTAACTAGCTCGGCCGGGGAGCTGTTTTTT. Encoded protein: CASSLTSSAGELFF.

V is TRBV9 and J is TRBJ2-1; no clear D gene. Germline lookup yields CDR1 SGDLS and CDR2 YYNGEE. This CDR3 is built from 13 residues. With 3 bases removed from V and 4 bases from J, the gap between germline ends came to 8 bases. CDR3 nucleotides: TGTGCCAGCAGCGAGGGCGAGTACAATGAGCAGTTCTTC. This encodes CASSEGEYNEQFF. Using reference TRBV9 and TRBJ2-1 for the parts outside the CDR3, the full variable domain is DSGVTQTPKHLITATGQRVTLRCSPRSGDLSVYWYQQSLDQGLQFLIQYYNGEERAKGNILERFSAQQFPDLHSELNLSSLELGDSALYFCASSEGEYNEQFFGPGTRLTVL.

The chain recombines TRBV2 with TRBJ2-5; D is unresolved. Trimming removed 6 bases at V and 2 bases at J, with 4 bases between. The germline V gene encodes CDR1 SNHLY and CDR2 FYNNEI. CDR3 size: 11 residues. Here the CDR3 reads CASRGQETQYF. CDR3 nucleotide sequence: TGTGCCAGCAGGGGACAAGAGACCCAGTACTTC.

In regard to this clone: Since the CDR3 does not end with the conserved phenylalanine or tryptophan, this likely comes from a read error. The DNA is left out, because the CDR3 cannot be placed on it with certainty; the CDR3 is given as TCRdb lists it. The genes are TRBV7-9 and TRBJ1-3. A total of 10 residues make up the CDR3, ends included. Germline V gives CDR1 SEHNR, CDR2 FQNEAQ (reference sequence). The CDR3 sequence: CASSLVAVKV.

The chain employs TRBV6-2 or TRBV6-3 and TRBJ2-1; D gene ambiguous. This CDR3 contains 15 residues. The germline CDR1 and CDR2 sequences are MNHEY and SVGEGT. With 1 base removed from V and 0 bases from J, the gap between germline ends came to 7 bases. The CDR3 region is CASSYFGGSYNEQFF. The CDR3 region has the DNA TGTGCCAGCAGTTACTTCGGCGGCTCCTACAATGAGCAGTTCTTC.

The chain links TRBV15 to TRBJ1-1, with TRBD1 matching 9 bases. CDR1 LNHNV and CDR2 YYDKDF come from the germline V gene (reference sequence). The CDR3 is 14 amino acids. Trimming took 5 bases from V and 8 from J; bases not matched to a gene: 9. Here the CDR3 DNA reads TGTGCCACCAGCCTAAACAGGGGGCGGGCCGAAGCTTTCTTT. Translation: CATSLNRGRAEAFF. The full variable domain, with the rest looked up from reference TRBV15 and TRBJ1-1, is DAMVIQNPRYQVTQFGKPVTLSCSQTLNHNVMYWYQQKSSQAPKLLFHYYDKDFNNEADTPDNFQSRRPNTSFCFLDIRSPGLGDTAMYLCATSLNRGRAEAFFGQGTRLTVV.

Here the CDR3 reads CASSNDPYNEQFF. DNA of the CDR3: TGTGCCAGTAGTAATGACCCCTACAATGAGCAGTTCTTC. The chain employs TRBV19 and TRBJ2-1; the D is unclear. Trimming took off 4 bases at V and 2 bases at J, with 6 bases between the two ends. This CDR3 region has 13 residues. Germline CDR1 reads LNHDA; CDR2 reads SQIVND (reference sequence).

The gene calls are TRBV27 and TRBJ2-7, with 8 bases that match TRBD1. The CDR3 is made up of 17 amino acids. Germline V gene lookup returns CDR1 MNHEY and CDR2 SMNVEV (reference sequence). The ends lost 3 bases at V and 0 bases at J; junction bases unmatched: 10. The CDR3 here is CASSLETGDNGSYEQYF. Here the CDR3 DNA reads TGTGCCAGCAGTTTGGAGACAGGGGATAACGGCTCCTACGAGCAGTACTTC.

This chain uses TRBV29-1 with TRBJ1-1; 9 bases map to TRBD1. V shed 5 bases, J shed 7 bases, and the junction held 5 bases outside the gene matches. The CDR3 extends over 12 amino acids. Germline CDR1 SQVTM, CDR2 ANQGSEA. The chain's CDR3 is CSVNRGLGEAFF. The CDR3 coding sequence is TGCAGCGTTAACAGGGGGCTGGGTGAAGCTTTCTTT.

The chain recombines TRBV3-1 (or the pseudogene TRBV3-2) with TRBJ2-3; D call uncertain. Germline V lookup: CDR1 LGHDT, CDR2 YNNKEL (reference sequence). Trimming took off 0 bases at V and 2 bases at J, with 9 bases between the two ends. The CDR3 spans 15 residues. The CDR3 coding sequence is TGTGCCAGCAGCCAAGAGGGCTATACCACAGATACGCAGTATTTT. Translation: CASSQEGYTTDTQYF.

The CDR3 sequence: CSAREFYEQYF. In nucleotides, the CDR3 is TGCAGTGCTAGGGAGTTCTACGAGCAGTACTTC. J is TRBJ2-7 and V is TRBV20-1; no definite D call. There are 11 residues in the CDR3. Trimming cost V 3 bases and J 3 bases, with 6 bases left between them. Germline CDR1 reads DFQATT; CDR2 reads SNEGSKA (reference sequence).

The chain carries TRBV9 and TRBJ2-2; 9 nucleotides align to TRBD2. The CDR3 runs to 14 residues. Germline CDR1 and CDR2: SGDLS and YYNGEE. J lost 5 bases, V lost 7 bases, and 6 bases had no gene match. The CDR3 sequence is CASRIAGATGELFF. For the CDR3, the DNA is TGTGCCAGCCGGATAGCGGGAGCTACCGGGGAGCTGTTTTTT.

The chain uses TRBV7-3 and TRBJ2-3; 7 nucleotides align to TRBD2. This CDR3 contains 15 residues. The V gene's germline CDR1 is SGHTA and CDR2 FQGTGA. V gave up 2 bases and J gave up 3 bases; unmatched junction bases: 5. CDR3 sequence reads: CASSLGTILTDTQYF. The CDR3 DNA reads TGTGCCAGCAGCTTAGGGACTATCCTTACAGATACGCAGTATTTT.

The rearrangement uses TRBV10-3 and TRBJ1-2, with D possibly matching TRBD1 (6 bases). The CDR3 sequence is 14 residues long. V was trimmed by 2 bases and J by 4 bases, leaving 11 bases between them. Germline CDR1 and CDR2: ENHRY and SYGVKD. Here the CDR3 DNA reads TGTGCCATCAGTGAGCAGGGGTCGGCCTATGGCTACACCTTC. Translating it yields CAISEQGSAYGYTF.

J is TRBJ2-1 and V is TRBV7-3; the D gene is possibly TRBD2 (5 bases). Germline CDR1 reads SGHTA; CDR2 reads FQGTGA. Trimming removed 2 bases from V and 1 base from J, with 9 bases in between. CDR3 length equals 15 residues. This CDR3 reads CASSLAPGSYNEQFF. CDR3 bases: TGTGCCAGCAGCTTAGCTCCGGGATCCTACAATGAGCAGTTCTTC.